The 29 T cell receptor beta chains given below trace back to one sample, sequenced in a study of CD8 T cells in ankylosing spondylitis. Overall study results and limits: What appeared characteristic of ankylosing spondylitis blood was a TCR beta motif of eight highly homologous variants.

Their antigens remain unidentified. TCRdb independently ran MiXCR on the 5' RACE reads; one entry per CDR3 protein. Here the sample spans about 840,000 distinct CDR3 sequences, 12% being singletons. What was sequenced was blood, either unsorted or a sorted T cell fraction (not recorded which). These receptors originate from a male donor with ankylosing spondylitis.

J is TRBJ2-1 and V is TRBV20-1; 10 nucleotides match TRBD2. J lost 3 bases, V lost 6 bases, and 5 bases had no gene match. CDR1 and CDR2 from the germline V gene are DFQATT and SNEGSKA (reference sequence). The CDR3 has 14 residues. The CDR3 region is CSARRTSGYNEQFF. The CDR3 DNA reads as TGCAGTGCCAGAAGGACTAGCGGCTACAATGAGCAGTTCTTC.

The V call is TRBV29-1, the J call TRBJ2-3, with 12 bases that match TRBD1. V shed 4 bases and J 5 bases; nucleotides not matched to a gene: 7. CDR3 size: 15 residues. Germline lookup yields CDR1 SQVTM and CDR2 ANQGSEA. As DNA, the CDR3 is TGCAGCGTTGCCGGGACAGGGGGCAATCTAGATACGCAGTATTTT. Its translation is CSVAGTGGNLDTQYF.

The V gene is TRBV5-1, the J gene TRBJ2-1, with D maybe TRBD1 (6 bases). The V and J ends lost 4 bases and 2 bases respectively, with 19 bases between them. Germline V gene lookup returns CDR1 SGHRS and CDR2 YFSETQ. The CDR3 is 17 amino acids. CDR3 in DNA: TGCGCCAGCAGCCGCTATCCCGACAGGTACACCTACAATGAGCAGTTCTTC. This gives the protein CASSRYPDRYTYNEQFF.

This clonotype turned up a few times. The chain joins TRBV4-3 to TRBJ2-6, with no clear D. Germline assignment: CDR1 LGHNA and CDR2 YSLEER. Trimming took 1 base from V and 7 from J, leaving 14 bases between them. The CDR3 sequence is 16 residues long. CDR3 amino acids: CASSQGTTLGANVLTF. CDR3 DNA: TGCGCCAGCAGCCAAGGGACCACTCTGGGAGCCAACGTCCTGACTTTC.

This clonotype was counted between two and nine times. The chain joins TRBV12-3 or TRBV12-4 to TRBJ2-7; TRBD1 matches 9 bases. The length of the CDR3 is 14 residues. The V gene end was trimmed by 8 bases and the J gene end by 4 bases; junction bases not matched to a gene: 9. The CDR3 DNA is TGTGCCAGCGCCTCATGGGACAGGGTTTACGAGCAGTACTTC. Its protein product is CASASWDRVYEQYF.

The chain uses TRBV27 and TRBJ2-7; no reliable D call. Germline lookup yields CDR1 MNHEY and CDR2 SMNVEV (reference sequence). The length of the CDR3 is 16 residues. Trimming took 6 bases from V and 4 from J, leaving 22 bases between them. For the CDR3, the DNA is TGTGCCAGCAGATCAAGGACGGTTGACATGAGATACGAGCAGTACTTC. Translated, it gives CASRSRTVDMRYEQYF.

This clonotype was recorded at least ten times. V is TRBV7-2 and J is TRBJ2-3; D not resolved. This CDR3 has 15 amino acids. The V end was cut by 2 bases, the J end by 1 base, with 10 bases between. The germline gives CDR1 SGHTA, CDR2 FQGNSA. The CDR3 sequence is CASSLRSAGTDTQYF. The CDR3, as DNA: TGTGCCAGCAGCTTACGCAGTGCTGGCACAGATACGCAGTATTTT.

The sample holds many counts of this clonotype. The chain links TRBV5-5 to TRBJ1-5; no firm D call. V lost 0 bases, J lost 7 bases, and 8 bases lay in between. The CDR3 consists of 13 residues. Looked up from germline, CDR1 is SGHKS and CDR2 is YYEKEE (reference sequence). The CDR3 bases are TGTGCCAGCAGCTTGGGCGAGTTACAGCCCCAGCATTTT. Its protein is CASSLGELQPQHF.

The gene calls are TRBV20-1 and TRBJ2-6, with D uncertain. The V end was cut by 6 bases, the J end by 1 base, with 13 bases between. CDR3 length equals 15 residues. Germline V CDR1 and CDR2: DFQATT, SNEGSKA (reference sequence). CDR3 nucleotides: TGCAGTGCGGGTAGTAGGCCATCTGGGGCCAACGTCCTGACTTTC. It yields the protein CSAGSRPSGANVLTF.

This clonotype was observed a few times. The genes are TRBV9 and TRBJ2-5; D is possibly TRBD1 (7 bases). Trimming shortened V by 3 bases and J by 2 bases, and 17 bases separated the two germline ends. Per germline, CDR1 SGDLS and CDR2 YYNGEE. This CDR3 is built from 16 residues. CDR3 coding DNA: TGTGCCAGCAGCGCATCAGGGGGTCGGGGGCAAGAGACCCAGTACTTC. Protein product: CASSASGGRGQETQYF.

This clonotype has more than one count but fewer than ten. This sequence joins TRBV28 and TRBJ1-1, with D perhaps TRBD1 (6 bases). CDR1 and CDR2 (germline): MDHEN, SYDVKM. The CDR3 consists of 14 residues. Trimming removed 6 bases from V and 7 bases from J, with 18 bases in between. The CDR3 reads CASSTGRGAGEAFF. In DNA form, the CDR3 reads TGTGCCAGCAGCACAGGACGGGGGGCCGGTGAAGCTTTCTTT.

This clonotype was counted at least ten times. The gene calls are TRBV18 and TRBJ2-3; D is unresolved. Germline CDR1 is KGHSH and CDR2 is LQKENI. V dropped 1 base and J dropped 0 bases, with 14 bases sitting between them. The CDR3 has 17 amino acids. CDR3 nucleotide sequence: TGTGCCAGCTCACCACGTCAGAGGAAGGGTAGCACAGATACGCAGTATTTT. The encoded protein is CASSPRQRKGSTDTQYF.

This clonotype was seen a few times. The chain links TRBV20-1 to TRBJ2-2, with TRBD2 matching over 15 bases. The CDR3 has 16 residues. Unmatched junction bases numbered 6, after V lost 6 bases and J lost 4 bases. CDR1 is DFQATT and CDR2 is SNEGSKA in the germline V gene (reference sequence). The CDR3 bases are TGCAGTGCGCGGACTAGCGGGGGGGCTTTCACCGGGGAGCTGTTTTTT. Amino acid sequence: CSARTSGGAFTGELFF.

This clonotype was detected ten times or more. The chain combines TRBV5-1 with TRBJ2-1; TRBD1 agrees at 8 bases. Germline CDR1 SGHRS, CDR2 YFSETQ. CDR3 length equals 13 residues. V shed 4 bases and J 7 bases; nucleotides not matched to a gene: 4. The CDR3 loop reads CASSRDRRNEQFF. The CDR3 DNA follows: TGCGCCAGCAGCCGGGACAGGAGGAATGAGCAGTTCTTC.

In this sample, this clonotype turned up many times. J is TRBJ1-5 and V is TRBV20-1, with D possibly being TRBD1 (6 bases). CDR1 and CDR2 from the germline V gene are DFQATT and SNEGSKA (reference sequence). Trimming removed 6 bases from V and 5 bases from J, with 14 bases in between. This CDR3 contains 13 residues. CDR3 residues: CSASQGLDQPQHF. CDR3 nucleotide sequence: TGCAGTGCCTCACAGGGTTTAGATCAGCCCCAGCATTTT.

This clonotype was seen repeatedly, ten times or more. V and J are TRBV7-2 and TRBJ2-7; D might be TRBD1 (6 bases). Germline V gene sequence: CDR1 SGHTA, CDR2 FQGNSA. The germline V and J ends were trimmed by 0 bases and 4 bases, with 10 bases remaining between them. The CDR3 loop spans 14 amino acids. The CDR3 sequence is CASSLAGQGYEQYF. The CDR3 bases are TGTGCCAGCAGCTTAGCAGGCCAGGGGTACGAGCAGTACTTC. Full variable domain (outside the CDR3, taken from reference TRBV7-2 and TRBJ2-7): GAGVSQSPSNKVTEKGKDVELRCDPISGHTALYWYRQSLGQGLEFLIYFQGNSAPDKSGLPSDRFSAERTGGSVSTLTIQRTQQEDSAVYLCASSLAGQGYEQYFGPGTRLTVT.

The CDR3 DNA reads as TGTGCCAGCAGCTACCCCTTTGGCAGAACGAGGGCAGATACGCAGTATTTT. Its protein product is CASSYPFGRTRADTQYF. J is TRBJ2-3 and V is TRBV7-2, with D possibly matching TRBD2 (5 bases). The germline V and J ends were trimmed by 4 bases and 4 bases, with 21 bases remaining between them. The CDR3 length is 17 residues. Germline V gene lookup returns CDR1 SGHTA and CDR2 FQGNSA.

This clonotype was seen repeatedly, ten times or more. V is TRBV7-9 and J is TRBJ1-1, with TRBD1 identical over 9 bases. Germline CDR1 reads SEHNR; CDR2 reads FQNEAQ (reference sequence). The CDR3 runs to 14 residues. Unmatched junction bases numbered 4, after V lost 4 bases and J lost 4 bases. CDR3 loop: CASSSDRGATEAFF. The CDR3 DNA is TGTGCCAGCAGCTCCGACAGGGGGGCCACTGAAGCTTTCTTT. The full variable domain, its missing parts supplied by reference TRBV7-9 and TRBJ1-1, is DTGVSQNPRHKITKRGQNVTFRCDPISEHNRLYWYRQTLGQGPEFLTYFQNEAQLEKSRLLSDRFSAERPKGSFSTLEIQRTEQGDSAMYLCASSSDRGATEAFFGQGTRLTVV.

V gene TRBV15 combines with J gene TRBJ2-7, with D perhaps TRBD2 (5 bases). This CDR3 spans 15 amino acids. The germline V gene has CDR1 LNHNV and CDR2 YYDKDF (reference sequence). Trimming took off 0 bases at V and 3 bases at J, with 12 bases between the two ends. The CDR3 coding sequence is TGTGCCACCAGCAGAGATAGGGCGAGCGGCTACGAGCAGTACTTC. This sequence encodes CATSRDRASGYEQYF.

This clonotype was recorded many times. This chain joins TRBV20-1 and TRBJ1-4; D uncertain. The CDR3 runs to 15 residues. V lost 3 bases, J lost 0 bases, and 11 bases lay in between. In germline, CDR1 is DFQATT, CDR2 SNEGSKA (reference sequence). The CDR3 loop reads CSASLYGTTNEKLFF. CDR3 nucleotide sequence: TGCAGTGCTAGCCTTTACGGGACAACTAATGAAAAACTGTTTTTT.

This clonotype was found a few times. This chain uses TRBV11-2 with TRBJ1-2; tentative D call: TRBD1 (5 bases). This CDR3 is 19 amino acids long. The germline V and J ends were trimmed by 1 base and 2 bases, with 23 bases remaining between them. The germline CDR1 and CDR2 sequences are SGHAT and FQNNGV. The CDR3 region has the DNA TGTGCCAGCAGCTTAGTATCCTGGGCTCAGGGAGCAGGGAACTATGGCTACACCTTC. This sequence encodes CASSLVSWAQGAGNYGYTF.

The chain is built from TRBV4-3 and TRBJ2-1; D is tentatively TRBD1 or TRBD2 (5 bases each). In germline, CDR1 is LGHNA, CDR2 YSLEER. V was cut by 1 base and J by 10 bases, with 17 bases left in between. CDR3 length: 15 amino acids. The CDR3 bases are TGCGCCAGCAGCCAAGGGTCTTTTTCCGGGACCGAGCAGTTCTTC. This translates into CASSQGSFSGTEQFF.

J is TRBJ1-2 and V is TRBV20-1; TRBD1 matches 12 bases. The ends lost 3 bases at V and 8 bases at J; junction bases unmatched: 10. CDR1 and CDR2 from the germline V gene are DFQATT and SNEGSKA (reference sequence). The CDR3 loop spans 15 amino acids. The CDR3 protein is CSASLPGQGAEGYTF. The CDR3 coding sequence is TGCAGTGCTAGCCTCCCGGGACAGGGGGCGGAGGGCTACACCTTC.

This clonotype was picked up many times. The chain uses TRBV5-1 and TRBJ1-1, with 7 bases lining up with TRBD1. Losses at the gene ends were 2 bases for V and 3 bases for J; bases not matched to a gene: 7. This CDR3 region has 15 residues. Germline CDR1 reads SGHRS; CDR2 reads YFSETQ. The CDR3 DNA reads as TGCGCCAGCAGCTTCGCGACAGGGTCAGACACTGAAGCTTTCTTT. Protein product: CASSFATGSDTEAFF.

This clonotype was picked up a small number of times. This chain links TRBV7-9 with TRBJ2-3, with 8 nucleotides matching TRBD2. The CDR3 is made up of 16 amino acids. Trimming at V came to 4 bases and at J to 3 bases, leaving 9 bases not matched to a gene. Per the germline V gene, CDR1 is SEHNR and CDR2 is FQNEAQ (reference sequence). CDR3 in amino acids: CASSSLGGARTDTQYF. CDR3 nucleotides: TGTGCCAGCAGCTCCCTCGGGGGGGCCAGGACAGATACGCAGTATTTT. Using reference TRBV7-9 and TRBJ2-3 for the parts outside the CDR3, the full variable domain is DTGVSQNPRHKITKRGQNVTFRCDPISEHNRLYWYRQTLGQGPEFLTYFQNEAQLEKSRLLSDRFSAERPKGSFSTLEIQRTEQGDSAMYLCASSSLGGARTDTQYFGPGTRLTVL.

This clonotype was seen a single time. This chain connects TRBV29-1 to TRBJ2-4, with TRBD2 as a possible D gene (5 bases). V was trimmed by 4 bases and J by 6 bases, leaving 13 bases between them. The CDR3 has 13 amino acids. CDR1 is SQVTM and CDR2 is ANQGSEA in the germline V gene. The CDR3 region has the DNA TGCAGCGTTGGGCGGGCCCGGGGAAACATTCAGTACTTC. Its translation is CSVGRARGNIQYF. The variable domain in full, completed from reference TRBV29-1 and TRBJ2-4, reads SAVISQKPSRDICQRGTSLTIQCQVDSQVTMMFWYRQQPGQSLTLIATANQGSEATYESGFVIDKFPISRPNLTFSTLTVSNMSPEDSSIYLCSVGRARGNIQYFGAGTRLSVL.

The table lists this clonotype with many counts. The CDR3 spells CASSLEGQGYTEAFF. The DNA of the CDR3 is TGCGCCAGCAGCTTGGAAGGACAGGGGTACACTGAAGCTTTCTTT. The rearrangement joins TRBV5-1 to TRBJ1-1; 9 positions match TRBD1. This CDR3 spans 15 amino acids. Losses at the gene ends were 0 bases for V and 3 bases for J; bases not matched to a gene: 3. The germline V gene has CDR1 SGHRS and CDR2 YFSETQ.

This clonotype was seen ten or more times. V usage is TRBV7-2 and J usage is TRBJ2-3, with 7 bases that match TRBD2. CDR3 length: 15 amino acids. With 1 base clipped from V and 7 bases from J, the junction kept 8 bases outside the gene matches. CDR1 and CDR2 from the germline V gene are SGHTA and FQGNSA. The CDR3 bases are TGTGCCAGCAGCTTAGACAGCGGGACGGGAAATACGCAGTATTTT. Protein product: CASSLDSGTGNTQYF.

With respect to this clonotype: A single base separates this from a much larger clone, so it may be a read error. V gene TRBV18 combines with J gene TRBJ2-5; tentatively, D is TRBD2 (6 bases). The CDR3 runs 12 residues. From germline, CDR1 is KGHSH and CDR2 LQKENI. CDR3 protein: CASSPNRETHYF. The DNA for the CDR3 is TGTGCCAGCTCACCAAATCGGGAGACCCACTACTTC.